Below, one T cell receptor beta chain is given with its context. The method was immunoSEQ multiplex PCR; TCRdb's version includes in-frame clones alone and lacks a portion of them. The repertoire holds roughly 2,000,000 clones, with 93% as singletons. The naive CD8 subset, CD45RO-negative cells positively selected for CCR7, excluded terminally differentiated effector memory CD45RA+ cells. This entry is derived from a study of shared clonotypes between healthy human individuals. The specimen was naive CD8+ T cells from PBMCs. This TCR derives from a man aged 18-30 years in good health. Some clones in this sample may be carry-over from other donors' samples.

The DNA for the CDR3 is TGTGCCAGCAGCTATTGGGTTGAAGCTTTCTTT. As protein: CASSYWVEAFF. The chain combines TRBV7-9 with TRBJ1-1; D not certain. The CDR3 extends over 11 amino acids. V lost 4 bases and J lost 7, with 7 bases in between. Germline values: CDR1 SEHNR, CDR2 FQNEAQ (reference sequence).